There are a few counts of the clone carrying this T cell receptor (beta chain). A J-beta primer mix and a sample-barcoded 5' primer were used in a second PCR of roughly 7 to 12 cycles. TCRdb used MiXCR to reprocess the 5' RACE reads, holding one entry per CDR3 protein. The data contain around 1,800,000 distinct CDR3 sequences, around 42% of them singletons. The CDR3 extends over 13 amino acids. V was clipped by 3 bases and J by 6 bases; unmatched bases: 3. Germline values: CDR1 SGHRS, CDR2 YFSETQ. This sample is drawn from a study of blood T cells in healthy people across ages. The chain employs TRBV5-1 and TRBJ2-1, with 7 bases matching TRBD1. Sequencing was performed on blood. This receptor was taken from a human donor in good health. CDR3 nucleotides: TGCGCCAGCAGCTGGACAGGCCCCAATGAGCAGTTCTTC. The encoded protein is CASSWTGPNEQFF.